This T cell receptor (beta chain) was captured by sequencing in a study of shared clonotypes between healthy human individuals. Whole-study findings and limits: Generally, estimated richness proved larger in naive subsets than it did in memory subsets. Several donors had around 5% of their naive CD4 clonotypes in common.

Using immunoSEQ multiplex PCR, the repertoire was profiled, and TCRdb retains in-frame clones only, with some absent. Counted here are over 2 million clones, 85% to 95% occurring once; the ten biggest clones make up approximately 0.13%. The germline gives CDR1 MDHEN, CDR2 SYDVKM. V shed 6 bases and J shed 6 bases, with 12 bases lying between them. This CDR3 is 13 amino acids long. This clone has just one count. As yet, its antigen is unknown. This could be a read error, since a much larger clone is one nucleotide away. It was into CD45RA+ naive and CD45RA-negative memory subsets that the CD4+ cells were split.

This chain links TRBV28 with TRBJ1-5; TRBD1 might be the D (6 bases). The source is a man aged 18 to 29 in good health. Sequenced: naive CD4+ T cells sorted from blood. As to subset: CD45RA+ positively selected. The CDR3 loop reads CASRSSDSQPQHF. Written as DNA, the CDR3 is TGTGCCAGCAGATCCTCGGACAGTCAGCCCCAGCATTTT.